Included here is one T cell receptor beta chain sequence, with context. This record belongs to a study of shared clonotypes between healthy human individuals. Overall study context: The donor group consisted of two women and three men, aged 18 to 49.

A CD45RA-negative memory subset and a CD45RA+ naive subset were separated from the CD4+ cells. At a deep level, the assay was run. Genomic DNA per cell subset filled all wells of several immunoSEQ plates. The method was immunoSEQ multiplex PCR; TCRdb's version includes in-frame clones alone and lacks a portion of them. Of roughly 2.5 million clones detected, 90% to 95% appear once; the ten largest clones hold around 0.15%. Trimming took 4 bases from V and 3 from J; bases not matched to a gene: 7. Germline CDR1 is ENHRY and CDR2 is SYGVKD. The CDR3 is made up of 15 amino acids. Material for sequencing was naive CD4+ T cells sorted from blood. Noted subset: CD45RA+ positively selected. The source of this sequence is a young man in good health. This chain joins TRBV10-3 and TRBJ2-3; 7 bases are a match to TRBD1. The CDR3 DNA reads as TGTGCCATCAGTGTTAGAGACAGGGTGACAGATACGCAGTATTTT. Its translation: CAISVRDRVTDTQYF.